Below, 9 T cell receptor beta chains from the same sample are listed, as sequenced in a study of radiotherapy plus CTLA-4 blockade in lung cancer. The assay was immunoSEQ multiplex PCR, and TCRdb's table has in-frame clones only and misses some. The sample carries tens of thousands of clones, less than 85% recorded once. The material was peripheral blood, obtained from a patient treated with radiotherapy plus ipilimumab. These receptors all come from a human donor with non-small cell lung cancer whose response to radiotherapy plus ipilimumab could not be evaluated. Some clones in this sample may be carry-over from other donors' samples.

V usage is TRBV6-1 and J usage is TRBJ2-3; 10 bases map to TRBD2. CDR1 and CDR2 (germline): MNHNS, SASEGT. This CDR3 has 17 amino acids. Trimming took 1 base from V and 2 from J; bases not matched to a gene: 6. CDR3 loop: CASSEGLTSGVTDTQYF. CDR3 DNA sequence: TGTGCCAGCAGTGAAGGGTTAACTAGCGGGGTCACAGATACGCAGTATTTT.

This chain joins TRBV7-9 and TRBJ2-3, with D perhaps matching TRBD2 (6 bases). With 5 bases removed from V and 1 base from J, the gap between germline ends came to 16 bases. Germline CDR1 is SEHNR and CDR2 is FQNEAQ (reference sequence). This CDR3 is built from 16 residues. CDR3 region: CASSPHGRQGTDTQYF. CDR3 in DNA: TGTGCCAGCAGCCCCCATGGGAGGCAGGGCACAGATACGCAGTATTTT.

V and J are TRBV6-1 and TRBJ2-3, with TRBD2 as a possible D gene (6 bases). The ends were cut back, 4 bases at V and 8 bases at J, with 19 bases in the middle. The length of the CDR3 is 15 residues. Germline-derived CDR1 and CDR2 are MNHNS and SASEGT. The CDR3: CASSAVGAGLGTQYF. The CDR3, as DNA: TGTGCCAGCAGTGCGGTAGGGGCGGGGCTTGGTACGCAGTATTTT.

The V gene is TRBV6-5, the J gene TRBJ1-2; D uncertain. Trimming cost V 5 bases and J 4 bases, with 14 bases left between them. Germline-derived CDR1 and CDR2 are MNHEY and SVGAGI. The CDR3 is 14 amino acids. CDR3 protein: CASSIQTEPYGYTF. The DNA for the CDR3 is TGTGCCAGCAGTATACAAACAGAGCCCTATGGCTACACCTTC.

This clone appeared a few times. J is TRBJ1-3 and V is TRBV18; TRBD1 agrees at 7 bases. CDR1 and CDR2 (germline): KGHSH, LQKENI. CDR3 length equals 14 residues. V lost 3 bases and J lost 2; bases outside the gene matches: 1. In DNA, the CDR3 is TGTGCCAGCTCACCCCAGGGGGCTGGAAACACCATATATTTT. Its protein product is CASSPQGAGNTIYF.

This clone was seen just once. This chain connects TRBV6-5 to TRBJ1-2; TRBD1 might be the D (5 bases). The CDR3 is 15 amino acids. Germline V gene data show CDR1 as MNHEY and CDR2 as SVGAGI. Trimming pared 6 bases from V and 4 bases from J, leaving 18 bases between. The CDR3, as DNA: TGTGCCAGCAGATACGGGCAGGGCCAATCCTATGGCTACACCTTC. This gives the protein CASRYGQGQSYGYTF.

The chain's CDR3 is CASSQLGGGYGYTF. The CDR3, as DNA: TGTGCCAGCAGCCAACTAGGGGGGGGGTATGGCTACACCTTC. The V call is TRBV4-2, the J call TRBJ1-2; weak D call: TRBD1 (6 bases). The CDR3 covers 14 residues. The germline CDR1 and CDR2 sequences are LGHNA and YNFKEQ. With 2 bases removed from V and 5 bases from J, the gap between germline ends came to 12 bases.

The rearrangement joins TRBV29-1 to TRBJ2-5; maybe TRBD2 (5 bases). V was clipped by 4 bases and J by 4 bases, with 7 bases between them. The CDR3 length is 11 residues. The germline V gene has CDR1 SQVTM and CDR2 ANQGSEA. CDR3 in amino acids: CSVVGGETQYF. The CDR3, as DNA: TGCAGCGTTGTAGGAGGAGAGACCCAGTACTTC.

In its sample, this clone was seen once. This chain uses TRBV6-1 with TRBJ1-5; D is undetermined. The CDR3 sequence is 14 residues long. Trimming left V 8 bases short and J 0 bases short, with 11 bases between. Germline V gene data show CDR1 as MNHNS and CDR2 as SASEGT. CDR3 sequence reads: CASSATTSNQPQHF. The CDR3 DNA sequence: TGTGCCAGCTCGGCAACTACTAGCAATCAGCCCCAGCATTTT.